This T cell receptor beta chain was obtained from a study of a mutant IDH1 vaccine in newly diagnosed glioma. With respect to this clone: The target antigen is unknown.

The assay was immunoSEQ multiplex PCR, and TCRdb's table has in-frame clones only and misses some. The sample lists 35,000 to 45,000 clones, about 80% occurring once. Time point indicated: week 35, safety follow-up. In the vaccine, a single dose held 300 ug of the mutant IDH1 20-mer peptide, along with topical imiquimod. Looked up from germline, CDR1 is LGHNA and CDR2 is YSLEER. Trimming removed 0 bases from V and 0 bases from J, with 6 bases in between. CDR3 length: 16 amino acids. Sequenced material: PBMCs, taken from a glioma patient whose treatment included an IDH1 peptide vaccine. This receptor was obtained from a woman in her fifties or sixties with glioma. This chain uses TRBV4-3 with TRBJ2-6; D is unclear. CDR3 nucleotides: TGCGCCAGCAGCCAAGATACCGTCTCTGGGGCCAACGTCCTGACTTTC. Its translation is CASSQDTVSGANVLTF.